The clone carrying this TCR beta chain was picked up many times. Its antigen is as yet unknown. CDR3 length equals 12 residues. V lost 5 bases to trimming and J lost 2 bases, with 10 bases between them. CDR1 and CDR2 from the germline V gene are DFQATT and SNEGSKA (reference sequence). For the second PCR, which ran for roughly 7 to 11 cycles, a sample-barcoded 5' primer and a J-beta primer mix were used. A template-switch adaptor containing 12 random nucleotides labeled each cDNA molecule. Every sample returned 2.5 million or more CDR3-containing paired-end reads. Each CDR3 protein gets one entry after TCRdb re-called the 5' RACE reads with MiXCR. Here the sample spans some 900,000 distinct CDR3 sequences, 25% to 35% being singletons. The data were obtained in a study of blood T cells in healthy people across ages. General study results and limits: Bulk PBMC profiling left naive and antigen-experienced comparisons inconclusive. Percentage of naive T cells showed a strong correlation with TCR beta diversity.

Sequences were obtained from blood. The clonotype comes from a woman aged 80 or over in good health. This chain uses TRBV20-1 with TRBJ2-7; possible D gene TRBD1, 5 bases. The CDR3 sequence is CSAQGAPYEQYF. The CDR3 region has the DNA TGCAGTGCTCAGGGTGCCCCCTACGAGCAGTACTTC.